This T cell receptor beta chain appears in the sequencing data of a study of T cell changes during pregnancy in multiple sclerosis. TCRdb keeps only in-frame clones here, not all; method: immunoSEQ multiplex PCR. The profile shows about 50,000 clones, more than 85% of them singletons. The specimen was CD4+ T cells from peripheral blood mononuclear cells, collected after pregnancy. The origin of this receptor is a female donor with multiple sclerosis, enrolled in a pregnancy study.

CDR3 sequence reads: CASLSSGSSYNEQFF. CDR3 coding DNA: TGTGCCAGCCTTTCGAGCGGGAGCTCCTACAATGAGCAGTTCTTC. The chain couples TRBV28 to TRBJ2-1; 8 positions match TRBD2. Trimming took 8 bases from V and 0 from J; bases not matched to a gene: 6. CDR1 is MDHEN and CDR2 is SYDVKM in the germline V gene. CDR3 length: 15 residues.